These T cell receptor beta chains were read from a single sample in a study of cytomegalovirus exposure and HLA in healthy donors. Sequenced by immunoSEQ multiplex PCR; TCRdb stores in-frame clones only, minus some. The sample shows around 170,000 clones, approximately 84% of them seen only once. Sequenced input: PBMCs. These receptors were collected from a girl aged 10-17 years in good health and CMV-seropositive. Both conserved end residues are part of each CDR3.

>TRBV10-2|TRBJ2-7
CASSRTSGAYEQYF
>TRBV7-3|TRBJ2-6
CASSFAGGANVLTF
>TRBV5-6|TRBJ2-3
CASSWGVTDTQYF
>TRBV6-4|TRBJ2-3
CASSQQEREGTDTQYF
>TRBV10-1|TRBJ2-1
CASSAPGNEQFF
>TRBV14|TRBJ2-5
CASSQSWTHEETQYF
>TRBV9|TRBJ2-2
CASSVATGGQGNTGELFF
>TRBV10-1|TRBJ2-2
CASSESISEMTGELFF
>TRBV5-1|TRBJ2-1
CASSWAGDYNEQFF
>TRBV14|TRBJ1-2
CASSPGTGRAYGYTF
>TRBV5-4|TRBJ2-1
CASSLGGRLAGGRGYNEQFF
>TRBV27|TRBJ2-1
CASSSLDLGLYNEQFF
>TRBV6-4|TRBJ1-5
CASSDRQGNQPQHF
>TRBV9|TRBJ2-3
CASSVGHTDTQYF
>TRBV6-5|TRBJ1-2
CASSYSSRYYGYTF
>TRBV29-1|.
CSVVTGYEQYF
>TRBV15|TRBJ2-2
CATSRDMGQDTGELFF